What follows are 4 T cell receptor beta chains derived from one specimen sequenced in a study of blood T cell repertoires in COVID-19. Here immunoSEQ multiplex PCR was the method, and the copy in TCRdb shows in-frame clones only, minus some. The data show fewer than 400,000 clones, approximately 87% seen once. The specimen sequenced was peripheral blood. These receptors were taken from a woman in her twenties or thirties with COVID-19, enrolled during active disease.

The J gene is TRBJ2-7, the V gene TRBV5-6, with unresolved D. This CDR3 has 13 amino acids. Germline-derived CDR1 and CDR2 are SGHDT and YYEEEE. The V gene lost 4 bases and the J gene lost 5 bases, with 13 bases spanning the gap. CDR3 sequence: CASSLSPLDEQYF. In nucleotides, the CDR3 is TGTGCCAGCAGCCTTAGTCCCTTAGACGAGCAGTACTTC.

The rearrangement links TRBV21-1 to TRBJ1-4; TRBD1 was called by the table and not checked on the DNA. TRBV21-1 is reported as a pseudogene. CDR3 length: 16 residues. The CDR3 sequence is CASSKERTGGDEKLFF. The CDR3 DNA reads TGTGCCAGCAGCAAAGAGAGGACAGGGGGTGATGAAAAACTGTTTTTT.

The rearrangement uses TRBV11-1 and TRBJ2-2; no definite D call. This CDR3 is 15 amino acids long. Germline V gives CDR1 SGHAT, CDR2 FQDESV (reference sequence). Trimming pared 2 bases from V and 0 bases from J, leaving 7 bases between. The CDR3 DNA reads as TGTGCCAGCAGCTTAAGGCGGTCGAACACCGGGGAGCTGTTTTTT. Its translation: CASSLRRSNTGELFF.

The chain links TRBV6-6 to TRBJ1-1; TRBD1 agrees at 8 bases. With 6 bases clipped from V and 4 bases from J, the junction kept 4 bases outside the gene matches. The CDR3 sequence is 13 residues long. Per the germline V gene, CDR1 is MNHNY and CDR2 is SVGAGI (reference sequence). CDR3: CASSRQGITEAFF. DNA of the CDR3: TGTGCCAGCAGCCGACAGGGGATCACTGAAGCTTTCTTT.